Following are 15 T cell receptor beta chains from one sample sequenced in a study of control samples from healthy donors and cancer patients. The method was immunoSEQ multiplex PCR; TCRdb's version includes in-frame clones alone and lacks a portion of them. The sample shows some 150,000 clones, about nine tenths of them seen only once. The sample consisted of blood. The receptors derive from a woman under 40 in good health.

The chain employs TRBV4-1 and TRBJ2-1; 7 bases match TRBD2. V lost 0 bases to trimming and J lost 5 bases; unmatched junction nucleotides: 4. Germline V gives CDR1 MGHRA, CDR2 YSYEKL. CDR3 length equals 15 residues. CDR3 protein: CASSQEGAGDNEQFF. CDR3 coding DNA: TGCGCCAGCAGCCAAGAAGGCGCGGGGGACAATGAGCAGTTCTTC.

The chain joins TRBV7-2 to TRBJ1-2; D perhaps matches TRBD1 (5 bases). The CDR3 is 16 residues long. CDR1 and CDR2 from the germline V gene are SGHTA and FQGNSA. Trimming took 1 base from V and 4 from J, leaving 16 bases between them. The CDR3 DNA reads as TGTGCCAGCAGCTTAGAAACCACTACAGGCGCCTATGGCTACACCTTC. Its translation: CASSLETTTGAYGYTF.

This sequence joins TRBV6-5 and TRBJ2-7; 11 positions agree with TRBD2. Per the germline V gene, CDR1 is MNHEY and CDR2 is SVGAGI. This CDR3 contains 14 residues. V shed 6 bases and J 4 bases; nucleotides not matched to a gene: 5. The CDR3 reads CASRGSGGGYEQYF. The DNA for the CDR3 is TGTGCCAGCAGAGGTAGCGGGGGGGGGTACGAGCAGTACTTC.

This clone was recorded once. The CDR3 region is CASSTRDSYEQYF. The CDR3, as DNA: TGTGCCAGCAGCACCCGGGACAGCTACGAGCAGTACTTC. V is TRBV7-9 and J is TRBJ2-7, with TRBD1 identical over 7 bases. CDR1 is SEHNR and CDR2 is FQNEAQ in the germline V gene (reference sequence). J lost 3 bases, V lost 5 bases, and 4 bases had no gene match. The CDR3 is made up of 13 amino acids.

This chain connects TRBV30 to TRBJ1-1; the D is unclear. V was clipped by 3 bases and J by 5 bases, with 13 bases between them. The length of the CDR3 is 13 residues. CDR1 GTSNPN and CDR2 SVGIG come from the germline V gene (reference sequence). The CDR3 loop is CAWRTPFGTEAFF. CDR3 DNA: TGTGCCTGGAGGACACCTTTCGGTACTGAAGCTTTCTTT.

V usage is TRBV7-2 and J usage is TRBJ1-5, with D hard to call. CDR3 length: 14 amino acids. Germline-derived CDR1 and CDR2 are SGHTA and FQGNSA. The germline V and J ends were trimmed by 0 bases and 3 bases, with 6 bases remaining between them. CDR3 DNA: TGTGCCAGCAGCTTAGCTACGCCCAATCAGCCCCAGCATTTT. Its translation is CASSLATPNQPQHF.

The chain joins TRBV25-1 to TRBJ2-7, with D maybe TRBD1 (6 bases). Trimming cost V 3 bases and J 0 bases, with 9 bases left between them. CDR1 and CDR2 from the germline V gene are MGHDK and SYGVNS. The CDR3 is 14 residues long. The CDR3 nucleotides are TGTGCCAGCAGTGAGGTGGACAGCTCCTACGAGCAGTACTTC. Translation gives CASSEVDSSYEQYF.

The chain employs TRBV18 and TRBJ1-1, with 7 positions matching TRBD1. Trimming cost V 6 bases and J 1 base; bases outside gene matches: 8. Germline CDR1 and CDR2: KGHSH and LQKENI. The CDR3 is 15 residues long. CDR3 in amino acids: CASSDYRGPNTEAFF. CDR3 DNA sequence: TGTGCCAGCTCCGACTACAGGGGCCCGAACACTGAAGCTTTCTTT.

For this clone: Germline and junction disagree at one end, which may indicate a read error. The CDR3 here is CAWSLTLAGGPYEHRGAVF. As DNA, the CDR3 is TGTGCCTGGAGCCTCACCCTAGCGGGAGGGCCCTACGAACACCGGGGAGCTGTTTTT. This sequence joins TRBV30 and TRBJ2-2, with TRBD2 matching over 12 bases. The CDR3 runs 19 residues. The V gene's germline CDR1 is GTSNPN and CDR2 SVGIG (reference sequence).

The chain uses TRBV10-2 and TRBJ2-3, with 9 bases identical to TRBD2. This CDR3 contains 16 residues. CDR1 is WSHSY and CDR2 is SAAADI in the germline V gene. V was pared by 7 bases and J by 3 bases, with 11 bases of the junction left unmatched. The CDR3 reads CASNIERGAVTDTQYF. The CDR3 coding sequence is TGCGCCAGCAATATAGAGCGGGGGGCGGTTACAGATACGCAGTATTTT.

J is TRBJ1-5 and V is TRBV6-1; tentative D call: TRBD1 (6 bases). Germline CDR1 reads MNHNS; CDR2 reads SASEGT. The V gene lost 1 base and the J gene lost 5 bases, with 18 bases spanning the gap. There are 17 residues in the CDR3. This chain's CDR3 is CASSEGAGARGDQPQHF. In DNA, the CDR3 is TGTGCCAGCAGTGAAGGTGCAGGGGCGCGGGGGGATCAGCCCCAGCATTTT.

This sequence joins TRBV18 and TRBJ1-4; no clear D. Trimming took 6 bases from V and 0 from J, leaving 5 bases between them. Germline values: CDR1 KGHSH, CDR2 LQKENI. CDR3 length: 13 amino acids. CDR3 nucleotides: TGTGCCAGCTCCGCAGCAACTAATGAAAAACTGTTTTTT. Protein product: CASSAATNEKLFF.

The V gene is TRBV28, the J gene TRBJ2-5, with D tentatively TRBD1 (5 bases). CDR1 is MDHEN and CDR2 is SYDVKM in the germline V gene. V shed 6 bases and J shed 4 bases, with 12 bases lying between them. This CDR3 has 13 residues. This CDR3 reads CASRWQGLETQYF. The CDR3 coding sequence is TGTGCCAGCAGATGGCAGGGCTTAGAGACCCAGTACTTC.

The chain recombines TRBV18 with TRBJ2-7; TRBD1 matches at 8 bases. CDR1 is KGHSH and CDR2 is LQKENI in the germline V gene. Losses at the gene ends were 0 bases for V and 6 bases for J; bases not matched to a gene: 1. CDR3 length: 13 residues. The CDR3 loop is CASSPPGQGEQYF. For the CDR3, the DNA is TGTGCCAGCTCACCACCCGGACAGGGCGAGCAGTACTTC.

This clone has just a few counts. The chain uses TRBV18 and TRBJ2-7, with D possibly TRBD2 on 5 matching bases. The CDR3 has 13 residues. The V gene's germline CDR1 is KGHSH and CDR2 LQKENI. The ends were cut back, 4 bases at V and 1 base at J, with 8 bases in the middle. The CDR3: CASSLARSYEQYF. DNA for the CDR3: TGTGCCAGCTCACTAGCGAGATCCTACGAGCAGTACTTC.